The 6 T cell receptor beta chains given below trace back to one sample, sequenced in a study of CD8+ T cells in alopecia areata. After isolation, RNA underwent reverse transcription to generate cDNA as the sequencing template. Generated by immunoSEQ multiplex PCR, the TCRdb table keeps only in-frame clones and is missing some. The sample includes approximately 180,000 clones, 50% to 70% of them seen just once. The source material was CD4+ T cells sorted from blood, sampled at week 0. These receptors originate from a human donor with alopecia areata.

This clone was counted only a few times. V and J are TRBV5-4 and TRBJ2-2; perhaps D is TRBD1 or TRBD2 (5 bases each). Trimming stripped 4 bases from V and 10 bases from J, with 14 bases between. Per germline, CDR1 SGHNT and CDR2 YYREEE (reference sequence). The CDR3 length is 13 residues. The CDR3 nucleotides read TGTGCCAGCAGCCGACCGGGACGGGAGGAGCTGTTTTTT. It is translated as CASSRPGREELFF.

V gene TRBV6-5 combines with J gene TRBJ2-1, with TRBD1 identical over 7 bases. From germline, CDR1 is MNHEY and CDR2 SVGAGI. Trimming removed 3 bases from V and 6 bases from J; junction bases left unmatched: 8. CDR3 length: 15 residues. This CDR3 reads CASSYLGTVVNEQFF. The CDR3 DNA reads as TGTGCCAGCAGTTATCTCGGGACAGTCGTCAATGAGCAGTTCTTC.

The chain combines TRBV2 with TRBJ2-6; D not resolved. The CDR3 contains 13 residues. Germline values: CDR1 SNHLY, CDR2 FYNNEI. V was cut by 10 bases and J by 4 bases, with 11 bases left in between. This chain's CDR3 is CATRHEGANVLTF. The CDR3 nucleotides are TGTGCCACCCGGCATGAGGGGGCCAACGTCCTGACTTTC.

The rearrangement joins TRBV2 to TRBJ1-4, with D perhaps TRBD1 (5 bases). This CDR3 comprises 13 residues. In germline, CDR1 is SNHLY, CDR2 FYNNEI. V shed 8 bases and J shed 8 bases, with 15 bases lying between them. The CDR3 here is CASRGGAREKLFF. CDR3 in DNA: TGTGCCAGCCGCGGTGGGGCGAGGGAAAAACTGTTTTTT.

This clone was picked up a small number of times. J is TRBJ1-2 and V is TRBV7-2; weak D call: TRBD1 (6 bases). Germline-derived CDR1 and CDR2 are SGHTA and FQGNSA. This CDR3 is built from 13 residues. The germline V and J ends were trimmed by 4 bases and 7 bases, with 13 bases remaining between them. The CDR3 loop reads CASSSQGKVGYTF. CDR3 in DNA: TGTGCCAGCAGCTCCCAGGGGAAGGTTGGCTACACCTTC.

The chain uses TRBV30 and TRBJ1-2; D gene uncertain. Germline-derived CDR1 and CDR2 are GTSNPN and SVGIG (reference sequence). V shed 1 base and J shed 3 bases, with 9 bases lying between them. The CDR3 is 13 amino acids. The CDR3 is CAWSDAPHYGYTF. CDR3 nucleotides: TGTGCCTGGAGTGATGCCCCCCACTATGGCTACACCTTC.